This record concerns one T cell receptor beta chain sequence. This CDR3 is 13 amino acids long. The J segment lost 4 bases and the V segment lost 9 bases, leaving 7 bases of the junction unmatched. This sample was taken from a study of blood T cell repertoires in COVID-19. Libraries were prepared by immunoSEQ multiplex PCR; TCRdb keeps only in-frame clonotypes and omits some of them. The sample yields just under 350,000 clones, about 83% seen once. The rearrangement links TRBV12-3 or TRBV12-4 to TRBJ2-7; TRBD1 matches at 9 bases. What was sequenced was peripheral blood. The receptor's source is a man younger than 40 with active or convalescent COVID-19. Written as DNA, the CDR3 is TGTGCCAGTTCCGGGACAGGGACTTACGAGCAGTACTTC. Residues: CASSGTGTYEQYF.